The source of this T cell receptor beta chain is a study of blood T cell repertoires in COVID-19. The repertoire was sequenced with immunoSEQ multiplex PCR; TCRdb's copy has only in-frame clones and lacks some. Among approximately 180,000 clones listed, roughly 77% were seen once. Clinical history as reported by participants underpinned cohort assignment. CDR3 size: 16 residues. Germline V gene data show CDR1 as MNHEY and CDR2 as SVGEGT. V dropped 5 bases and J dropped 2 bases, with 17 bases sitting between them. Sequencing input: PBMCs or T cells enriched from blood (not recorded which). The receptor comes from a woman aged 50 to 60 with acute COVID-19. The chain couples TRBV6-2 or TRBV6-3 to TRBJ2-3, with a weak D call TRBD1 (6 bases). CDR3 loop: CASSPIRTVFTDTQYF. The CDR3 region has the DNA TGTGCCAGCAGTCCAATCCGGACAGTATTCACAGATACGCAGTATTTT.